The entry below gives a single T cell receptor (beta chain) sequence along with its context. This clonotype was seen ten or more times. It lacks a known antigen. No much larger clonotype is one base removed from it; base qualities were not supplied. Every donor was a healthy Caucasian. The study also sequenced three unrelated non-twin adults: a male aged 18 to 29, a male aged 50 to 60 and a female aged 50 to 60. Miltenyi CD45RO+ enrichment and human naive T-cell isolation kits were used to isolate memory (CD45RO+) and naive T cells from PBMC. Library construction relied on 5' RACE. The sample was run on an Illumina HiSeq 2000. Template switching added a universal primer binding site, and the final cDNA carried a unique molecular identifier that allowed TCR cDNA molecules to be counted accurately. Specific primers in the conserved constant-segment region were used to synthesize first-strand cDNA for the TCR alpha and beta chains. Each cDNA library was double barcoded, with a SMART-Mk sample barcode plus Illumina barcodes, to control for contamination. TruSeq adapter sequences along with Illumina sample barcodes were introduced in two successive PCR steps. Sequencing of the TCR alpha and beta cDNA libraries was done on the Illumina HiSeq platform using custom primers. The study's processing was this. Unique molecular identifiers were extracted from raw reads with MiGEC, and CDR3 positions were determined with MiXCR. Recombination models were inferred per individual with the repgenHMM and IGoR tools using an EM algorithm. The analysis of shared clonotypes was done with the tcR package in R, with sharing normalized by the product of cloneset sizes. To study raw recombination free of thymic and clonal selection effects, out-of-frame nonproductive sequences were analyzed. TCRdb redid the processing of the public reads, applying fastp at Q25 and MiXCR, and retained in-frame beta chains. Every CDR3 protein is listed once, alongside the most common genes and DNA of its rows. The V and J calls, along with clone size, are taken from TCRdb and not from the paper's own processing. Recorded for this sample are roughly 710,000 distinct CDR3 sequences; around 6% of them occurred a single time. The ten top clones hold around 1.7% of the sample.

This entry is derived from a study of identical twins (dated by TCRdb to about 2016). Looking at the study overall: To test whether fetal clonotypes persist, the study used deep sequencing on TCR alpha and beta repertoires from monozygotic twins, unrelated adults of various ages, and cord blood. To rule out contamination, the twin experiments were replicated at different times with different library preparation protocols.

General findings and caveats noted by the study authors: Compared with coincidental sharing between unrelated individuals, an excess of low generation-probability sequences was observed among out-of-frame TCR alpha sequences shared between twins. In monozygotic twins, recombination models systematically underestimated out-of-frame TCR alpha sharing, but the models matched the sharing seen between unrelated individuals. Excess twin sharing in beta out-of-frame sequences was weaker because fewer shared sequences lowered the signal-to-noise ratio. Fewer insertions were carried by abundant cord blood beta clonotypes, a similar but weaker trend appeared in young adult naive repertoires, and no such trend appeared in memory repertoires. Zero-insertion analyses could be partly confounded by invariant T cells such as MAIT and iNKT, though diverse VJ usage argued against such confounding for most clonotypes. Conclusions relied on cross-sectional statistical analysis, since the same donors could not be followed over many years.

Sequences were obtained from naive T cells sorted from blood. This specimen's cell subset or site label, per the study, means: cells isolated with a human naive T-cell isolation kit. This clonotype was sampled from a man younger than 30 in good health.

The DNA sequence is TGCAGTGCTCCCCGATTCGGCGGGAGCATCACAGATACGCAGTATTTT. This translates into CSAPRFGGSITDTQYF. The sequence is built from TRBV20-1 and TRBJ2-3; 7 of the junction bases match TRBD2. Via the germline V gene (reference sequence), CDR1 is DFQATT and CDR2 SNEGSKA. The CDR3 measures 16 amino acids from cysteine to phenylalanine. The retained sequence is limited to the CDR3, 48 bases, with the frame set at the first base. The germline V and J ends show losses of 5 bases and 2 bases respectively, and no gene match explains 13 bases of the junction.